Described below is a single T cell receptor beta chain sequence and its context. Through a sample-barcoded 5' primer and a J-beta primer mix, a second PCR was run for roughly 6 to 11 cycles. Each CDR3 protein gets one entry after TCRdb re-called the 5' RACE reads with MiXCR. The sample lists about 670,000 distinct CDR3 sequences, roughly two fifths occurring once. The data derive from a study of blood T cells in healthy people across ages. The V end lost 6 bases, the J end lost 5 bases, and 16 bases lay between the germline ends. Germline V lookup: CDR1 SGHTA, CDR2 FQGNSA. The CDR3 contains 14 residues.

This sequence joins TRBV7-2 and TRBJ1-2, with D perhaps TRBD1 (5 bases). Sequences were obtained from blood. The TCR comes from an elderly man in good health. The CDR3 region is CASSPGPGDYGYTF. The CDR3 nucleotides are TGTGCCAGCAGTCCGGGGCCCGGGGATTATGGCTACACCTTC.